What follows is one T cell receptor beta chain and its context. V was clipped by 0 bases and J by 0 bases, with 12 bases between them. Germline V CDR1 and CDR2: LGHDT, YNNKEL (reference sequence). The CDR3 has 16 amino acids. TCRdb's copy holds only in-frame clones and misses some; the assay was immunoSEQ multiplex PCR. The sample consists of about 300,000 clones, 65% to 90% of them appearing once. The record originates from a study of blood T cell repertoires in COVID-19. The age range of participants was 18 to 89 years, with residence in some 25 US areas. The receptor was isolated from a man aged 25-40 years who had recovered from COVID-19. The sample was PBMCs or T cells enriched from blood (not recorded which). The chain links TRBV3-1 (or the pseudogene TRBV3-2) to TRBJ2-7; D is undetermined. The CDR3 reads CASSQESAPSSYEQYF. CDR3 nucleotide sequence: TGTGCCAGCAGCCAAGAGTCAGCGCCGAGCTCCTACGAGCAGTACTTC.